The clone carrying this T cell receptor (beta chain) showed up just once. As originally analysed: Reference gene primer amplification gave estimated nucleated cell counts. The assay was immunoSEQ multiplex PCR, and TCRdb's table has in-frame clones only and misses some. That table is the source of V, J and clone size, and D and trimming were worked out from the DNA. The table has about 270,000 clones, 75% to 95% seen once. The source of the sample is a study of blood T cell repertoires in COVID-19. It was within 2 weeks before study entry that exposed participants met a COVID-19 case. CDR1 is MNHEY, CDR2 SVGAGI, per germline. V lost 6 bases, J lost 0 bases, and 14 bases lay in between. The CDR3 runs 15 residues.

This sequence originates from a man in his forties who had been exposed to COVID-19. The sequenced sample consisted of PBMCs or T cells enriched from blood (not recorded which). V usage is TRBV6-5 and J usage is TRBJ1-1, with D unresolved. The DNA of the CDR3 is TGTGCCAGCAGCCCCCGGGTTAGTTTGAACACTGAAGCTTTCTTT. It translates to CASSPRVSLNTEAFF.